One and the same sample provided the 13 T cell receptor beta chains below, sequenced in a study of post-analysis software for immune sequencing data. Study-level findings and limits: Higher frequency in patients than in controls was seen for five TRBV segments, with TRBV5-6, TRBV5-1 and TRBV20-1 among them.

cDNA libraries for TCR beta contained unique molecular identifiers. TCRdb ran MiXCR on the PCR reads and lists one entry per CDR3 protein. In the table there are a few hundred thousand distinct CDR3 sequences, approximately 34% of which are singletons. Which antigens these TCRs recognize remains unknown. Input material: blood. Source of these receptors: a girl aged 10 to 17 with multiple sclerosis.

The J gene is TRBJ2-7, the V gene TRBV29-1, with 9 positions matching TRBD2. Losses at the gene ends were 5 bases for V and 3 bases for J; bases not matched to a gene: 2. This CDR3 has 12 residues. Germline values: CDR1 SQVTM, CDR2 ANQGSEA. The CDR3 DNA reads as TGCAGCGTTTCGCGGGAGGGCTACGAGCAGTACTTC. Protein: CSVSREGYEQYF.

The table lists this clonotype with a few counts. This sequence may be a read error, since a much larger clone differs from it by one base. The chain has TRBV25-1 and TRBJ2-5; the match to TRBD2 covers 9 bases. This CDR3 spans 14 amino acids. The germline V gene encodes CDR1 MGHDK and CDR2 SYGVNS. V trimming: 6 bases; J trimming: 2 bases; junction bases outside the gene matches: 4. The chain's CDR3 is CASRTSGHQETQYF. The CDR3 DNA reads as TGTGCCAGCAGGACTAGCGGTCATCAAGAGACCCAGTACTTC.

The rearrangement joins TRBV27 to TRBJ2-7; TRBD2 matches 9 bases. CDR1 MNHEY and CDR2 SMNVEV come from the germline V gene (reference sequence). Losses at the gene ends were 5 bases for V and 2 bases for J; bases not matched to a gene: 10. The CDR3 totals 16 residues. This chain's CDR3 is CASSPNPSGAPYEQYF. CDR3 nucleotides: TGTGCCAGCAGTCCAAATCCTAGCGGGGCACCCTACGAGCAGTACTTC.

The table lists this clonotype with many counts. The chain recombines TRBV7-2 with TRBJ1-2; 8 positions match TRBD1. The CDR3 is 14 amino acids. Losses at the gene ends were 5 bases for V and 7 bases for J; bases not matched to a gene: 9. Germline lookup yields CDR1 SGHTA and CDR2 FQGNSA. Written as DNA, the CDR3 is TGTGCCAGCAGCCCAGGGGGCGCCGTGGCTGGCTACACCTTC. Translated, it gives CASSPGGAVAGYTF.

The chain has TRBV4-1 and TRBJ2-1; D unresolved. V shed 0 bases and J shed 14 bases, with 11 bases lying between them. CDR1 and CDR2 (germline): MGHRA, YSYEKL. This CDR3 contains 12 residues. The CDR3 is CASSQDGVFEFF. DNA for the CDR3: TGCGCCAGCAGCCAAGATGGGGTGTTCGAGTTCTTC.

This clonotype was found many times. The CDR3 nucleotides read TGTGCCAGCGGGCTCTTCGGGGCAGATACGCAGTATTTT. This gives the protein CASGLFGADTQYF. The chain links TRBV12-3 or TRBV12-4 to TRBJ2-3; TRBD2 might be the D (5 bases). CDR3 size: 13 residues. Trimming stripped 8 bases from V and 4 bases from J, with 13 bases between.

This clonotype has at least ten counts. This chain connects TRBV7-2 to TRBJ2-1, with TRBD2 matching 9 bases. The germline V gene encodes CDR1 SGHTA and CDR2 FQGNSA. This CDR3 is built from 16 residues. V lost 4 bases to trimming and J lost 7 bases; unmatched junction nucleotides: 11. CDR3 sequence reads: CASSSLKALAGNEQFF. Written as DNA, the CDR3 is TGTGCCAGCAGCTCATTAAAAGCGCTAGCGGGGAATGAGCAGTTCTTC.

A word on this clonotype: With a much larger clone just one base away, this may be a read error. The chain combines TRBV5-1 with TRBJ2-1; D ambiguous. The germline V gene encodes CDR1 SGHRS and CDR2 YFSETQ. Trimming stripped 0 bases from V and 2 bases from J, with 9 bases between. The CDR3 is made up of 15 amino acids. In DNA form, the CDR3 reads TGCGCCAGCAGCTTGGATTTAGTGGCCTACAATGAGCAGTTCTTC. Translated: CASSLDLVAYNEQFF. The complete variable domain, with remaining parts taken from reference TRBV5-1 and TRBJ2-1, reads KAGVTQTPRYLIKTRGQQVTLSCSPISGHRSVSWYQQTPGQGLQFLFEYFSETQRNKGNFPGRFSGRQFSNSRSEMNVSTLELGDSALYLCASSLDLVAYNEQFFGPGTRLTVL.

This clonotype was recorded a few times. This sequence joins TRBV19 and TRBJ1-5, with D unclear. Per germline, CDR1 LNHDA and CDR2 SQIVND (reference sequence). The CDR3 runs to 14 residues. V lost 11 bases and J lost 1, with 15 bases in between. DNA of the CDR3: TGTGCCTGCTGCCTTAGCGGAAGCAATCAGCCCCAGCATTTT. Translating gives CACCLSGSNQPQHF.

The rearrangement links TRBV12-3 or TRBV12-4 to TRBJ2-4; 10 bases agree with TRBD1. The end of the DNA fits TRBJ2-7 better, so the J call may be wrong. This CDR3 is built from 14 residues. The DNA for the CDR3 is TGTGCCAGCAGTACCGGGACAGGGGCGACCGAGCAGTACTTC. Protein sequence: CASSTGTGATEQYF.

This sequence joins TRBV29-1 and TRBJ2-1, with TRBD2 matching over 12 bases. The CDR3 extends over 15 amino acids. Germline loops: CDR1 SQVTM, CDR2 ANQGSEA. Unmatched junction bases numbered 6, after V lost 2 bases and J lost 7 bases. The DNA of the CDR3 is TGCAGCGTTGAAAAACTAGCGGGAGGAGGGAATGAGCAGTTCTTC. Its protein product is CSVEKLAGGGNEQFF.

This clonotype was seen many times. The V and J genes are TRBV6-1 and TRBJ1-5; no clear D. CDR3 length: 14 residues. The V gene's germline CDR1 is MNHNS and CDR2 SASEGT. V gave up 6 bases and J gave up 6 bases, with 15 bases separating them. The CDR3 here is CASRPLVGSQPQHF. CDR3 sequence (DNA): TGTGCCAGCAGACCCCTCGTTGGTAGTCAGCCCCAGCATTTT.

A word on this clonotype: Germline and junction disagree at one end, which may indicate a read error. This chain uses TRBV10-3 with TRBJ2-5, with 9 bases identical to TRBD2. The J call may be faulty, since TRBJ2-1 better matches the DNA end. CDR3 length: 16 residues. Germline lookup yields CDR1 ENHRY and CDR2 SYGVKD. The CDR3 loop is CTISEFGGGVQETQFF. Here the CDR3 DNA reads TGTACCATCAGTGAATTCGGCGGGGGGGTACAAGAGACCCAGTTCTTC.